Listed below are T cell receptor beta chains from one sample, sequenced in a study of blood T cell repertoires in COVID-19. Clones were read by immunoSEQ multiplex PCR, and TCRdb kept only the in-frame ones, dropping some. The sample contains nearly 400,000 clones, just under 90% of which appear only once. The material sequenced was PBMCs or T cells enriched from blood (not recorded which). These receptors were taken from a woman under 40 who had recovered from COVID-19. The CDR3 runs from the conserved cysteine through the conserved F or W. A D gene is named only where the DNA matches it firmly. Only part of the rows carry a size: once, few, many, or a class if the clone is expanded.

D: NA; V: TRBV11-2; J: TRBJ1-1; size: NA; CDR3: CASRTPGVSNTEAFF; DNA: TGTGCCAGCAGGACCCCGGGAGTATCGAACACTGAAGCTTTCTTT
D: TRBD1; V: TRBV4-1; J: TRBJ1-3; size: NA; CDR3: CASSQKDRSTRNTIYF; DNA: TGCGCCAGCAGCCAAAAGGACAGGTCGACGCGAAACACCATATATTTT
D: NA; V: TRBV7-8; J: TRBJ1-1; size: NA; CDR3: CASSQQPQNTEAFF; DNA: TGTGCCAGCAGCCAACAGCCCCAGAACACTGAAGCTTTCTTT
D: NA; V: TRBV5-4; J: TRBJ1-1; size: NA; CDR3: CASSLKGGFSNTEAFF; DNA: TGTGCCAGCAGCTTAAAAGGCGGGTTTTCGAACACTGAAGCTTTCTTT
D: NA; V: TRBV5-5; J: TRBJ1-3; size: NA; CDR3: CASSLGGIGGNTIYF; DNA: TGTGCCAGCAGCTTAGGGGGTATCGGTGGAAACACCATATATTTT
D: NA; V: TRBV7-9; J: TRBJ2-3; size: once; CDR3: CASSQGGAGTDTQYF; DNA: TGTGCCAGCTCACAGGGGGGGGCGGGCACAGATACGCAGTATTTT
D: NA; V: TRBV4-2; J: TRBJ2-5; size: NA; CDR3: CASSQELLAEGGTQYF; DNA: TGTGCCAGCAGCCAAGAGCTTCTAGCGGAGGGGGGGACCCAGTACTTC
D: NA; V: TRBV5-1; J: TRBJ1-2; size: once; CDR3: CASSPAFTLQVFYGYTF; DNA: TGCGCCAGCAGCCCCGCCTTCACTCTACAGGTCTTCTATGGCTACACCTTC
D: NA; V: TRBV9; J: TRBJ1-6; size: NA; CDR3: CASSVAQYNSPLHF; DNA: TGTGCCAGCAGCGTAGCACAGTATAATTCACCCCTCCACTTT
D: NA; V: TRBV19; J: TRBJ1-5; size: NA; CDR3: CASSIKAGGNQPQHF; DNA: TGTGCCAGTAGTATCAAAGCAGGGGGCAATCAGCCCCAGCATTTT
D: NA; V: TRBV9; J: TRBJ2-7; size: NA; CDR3: CASSVGAGISYEQYF; DNA: TGTGCCAGCAGCGTAGGAGCAGGAATCTCCTACGAGCAGTACTTC
D: NA; V: TRBV19; J: TRBJ1-3; size: NA; CDR3: CASSPEPGNTIYF; DNA: TGTGCCAGTAGTCCAGAACCTGGAAACACCATATATTTT
D: TRBD1; V: TRBV5-4; J: TRBJ2-3; size: NA; CDR3: CASSSGQGYTDTQYF; DNA: TGTGCCAGCAGCTCAGGACAGGGTTACACAGATACGCAGTATTTT
D: TRBD2; V: TRBV7-3; J: TRBJ2-1; size: NA; CDR3: CASSATLAGGSRTSYNEQFF; DNA: TGTGCCAGCAGCGCGACTCTAGCGGGGGGATCCCGAACCTCCTACAATGAGCAGTTCTTC
D: NA; V: TRBV30; J: TRBJ2-7; size: NA; CDR3: CAWSVSARSYEQYF; DNA: TGTGCCTGGAGTGTTTCTGCGAGGTCCTACGAGCAGTACTTC
D: NA; V: TRBV5-4; J: TRBJ2-7; size: NA; CDR3: CASRPGTLSYEQYF; DNA: TGTGCCAGCAGACCCGGGACACTCTCCTACGAGCAGTACTTC
D: TRBD1; V: TRBV9; J: TRBJ2-3; size: NA; CDR3: CASSSPGQVFFTDTQYF; DNA: TGTGCCAGCAGCAGTCCGGGACAGGTATTTTTCACAGATACGCAGTATTTT
D: NA; V: TRBV6-5; J: TRBJ2-1; size: NA; CDR3: CASGLGRYNEQFF; DNA: TGTGCCAGCGGCTTGGGGAGATACAATGAGCAGTTCTTC
D: TRBD2; V: TRBV27; J: TRBJ2-2; size: once; CDR3: CASSLPSGGTGELFF; DNA: TGTGCCAGCAGTCTCCCTAGCGGCGGTACCGGGGAGCTGTTTTTT
D: NA; V: TRBV3-1/TRBV3-2; J: TRBJ2-1; size: NA; CDR3: CASSPLGRESYNEQFF; DNA: TGTGCCAGCAGCCCCCTCGGCCGGGAGTCCTACAATGAGCAGTTCTTC
D: NA; V: TRBV29-1; J: TRBJ1-2; size: NA; CDR3: CSVTGYYGYTF; DNA: TGCAGCGTCACAGGGTACTATGGCTACACCTTC
D: NA; V: TRBV18; J: TRBJ1-6; size: NA; CDR3: CASSRQGQNNSPLHF; DNA: TGTGCCAGCTCGCGCCAAGGACAGAATAATTCACCCCTCCACTTT
D: NA; V: TRBV3-1/TRBV3-2; J: TRBJ2-7; size: NA; CDR3: CASSQNHRTYEQYF; DNA: TGTGCCAGCAGCCAGAACCACAGAACCTACGAGCAGTACTTC
D: NA; V: TRBV7-9; J: TRBJ1-3; size: NA; CDR3: CASTTGLSSGNTIYF; DNA: TGTGCCAGCACCACGGGACTTTCCTCTGGAAACACCATATATTTT
D: NA; V: TRBV19; J: TRBJ2-2; size: NA; CDR3: CASSRGTGELFF; DNA: TGTGCCAGTAGCCGGGGGACCGGGGAGCTGTTTTTT
D: TRBD2; V: TRBV9; J: TRBJ2-6; size: once; CDR3: CASSQTTTSGGTSGANVLTF; DNA: TGTGCCAGCAGCCAAACTACGACTAGCGGGGGAACCTCTGGGGCCAACGTCCTGACTTTC
D: TRBD1; V: TRBV5-4; J: TRBJ1-1; size: NA; CDR3: CASSGAGTVNTEAFF; DNA: TGTGCCAGCAGCGGCGCCGGGACAGTGAACACTGAAGCTTTCTTT
D: NA; V: TRBV6-5; J: TRBJ1-5; size: NA; CDR3: CASRENHGGNQPQHF; DNA: TGTGCCAGCAGGGAGAATCACGGGGGCAATCAGCCCCAGCATTTT
D: NA; V: TRBV9; J: TRBJ2-7; size: NA; CDR3: CASSVGGDEQYF; DNA: TGTGCCAGCAGCGTGGGGGGAGACGAGCAGTACTTC
D: NA; V: TRBV4-1; J: TRBJ1-4; size: few; CDR3: CASSQDLSAELNEKLFF; DNA: TGCGCCAGCAGCCAAGATCTGTCCGCGGAACTTAATGAAAAACTGTTTTTT
D: TRBD1; V: TRBV6-1; J: TRBJ2-6; size: NA; CDR3: CASSGTGGSGANVLTF; DNA: TGTGCCAGCAGTGGGACAGGGGGCTCTGGGGCCAACGTCCTGACTTTC
D: TRBD1; V: TRBV7-9; J: TRBJ1-1; size: NA; CDR3: CASSFTGQAEAFF; DNA: TGTGCCAGCAGCTTCACCGGACAGGCTGAAGCTTTCTTT
D: TRBD2; V: TRBV27; J: TRBJ2-3; size: NA; CDR3: CASSLLAGGPDTQYF; DNA: TGTGCCAGCAGTTTATTAGCGGGGGGGCCAGATACGCAGTATTTT
D: NA; V: TRBV4-1; J: TRBJ1-1; size: NA; CDR3: CASSQGRAAEAFF; DNA: TGCGCCAGCAGCCAAGGGAGGGCGGCTGAAGCTTTCTTT
D: TRBD2; V: TRBV11-2; J: TRBJ2-2; size: NA; CDR3: CASSGTSGRAPDTGELFF; DNA: TGTGCCAGCAGCGGGACTAGCGGGAGGGCCCCCGACACCGGGGAGCTGTTTTTT
D: TRBD1; V: TRBV6-5; J: TRBJ1-1; size: NA; CDR3: CASSYRDRTHGAEAFF; DNA: TGTGCCAGCAGCTACCGGGACAGGACTCACGGGGCTGAAGCTTTCTTT
D: NA; V: TRBV6-5; J: TRBJ2-7; size: NA; CDR3: CASSSRELRYEQYF; DNA: TGTGCCAGCAGTTCTCGGGAGCTGCGGTACGAGCAGTACTTC